The 18 T cell receptor beta chains presented below share a single source sample, sequenced in a study of spatial heterogeneity in lung cancer. Findings of the study overall: One measure, the expanded intratumoral alpha and beta TCR count, tracked tumor mutation counts.

Noted time point: sample taken at primary tumor resection. No antigens are known for them. In TCRdb, the 5' RACE reads were re-called with MiXCR into one record per CDR3 protein. The table has 100,000 or so distinct CDR3 sequences, 4.4% seen once; the top ten hold less than 25%. Here the sequenced sample was lung tumor tissue, taken at surgery. The receptor source for this set is a male donor with early-stage non-small cell lung cancer.

The rearrangement links TRBV5-1 to TRBJ1-4, with TRBD1 matching over 7 bases. V was clipped by 1 base and J by 8 bases; unmatched bases: 11. The CDR3 spans 16 residues. Germline V gives CDR1 SGHRS, CDR2 YFSETQ. CDR3 sequence: CASSLNWATGSEKLFF. In nucleotides, the CDR3 is TGCGCCAGCAGCTTGAATTGGGCGACAGGGAGCGAAAAACTGTTTTTT.

The CDR3 DNA follows: TGTGCCGCCGGGAGTACTGGAAACACCATATATTTT. It specifies CAAGSTGNTIYF. The chain combines TRBV10-3 with TRBJ1-3; D is unresolved. This CDR3 spans 12 amino acids. V lost 11 bases and J lost 2, with 10 bases in between. The germline CDR1 and CDR2 sequences are ENHRY and SYGVKD.

V usage is TRBV6-1 and J usage is TRBJ2-5, with 9 bases aligning to TRBD1. J lost 1 base, V lost 6 bases, and 6 bases had no gene match. The CDR3 length is 15 residues. The V gene's germline CDR1 is MNHNS and CDR2 SASEGT. The CDR3 loop is CASRRGQGIQETQYF. As DNA, the CDR3 is TGTGCCAGCAGGAGAGGACAGGGGATCCAAGAGACCCAGTACTTC.

This clonotype was seen repeatedly, ten times or more. V gene TRBV10-3 combines with J gene TRBJ2-5; D is unresolved. This CDR3 contains 14 residues. Germline V gives CDR1 ENHRY, CDR2 SYGVKD. V was pared by 2 bases and J by 1 base, with 8 bases between. For the CDR3, the DNA is TGTGCCATCAGTGAGAGGTCGGCCCAAGAGACCCAGTACTTC. Its translation is CAISERSAQETQYF.

The chain is built from TRBV20-1 and TRBJ2-7; weak D call: TRBD2 (6 bases). The CDR3 runs 13 residues. The germline CDR1 and CDR2 sequences are DFQATT and SNEGSKA (reference sequence). V lost 5 bases, J lost 6 bases, and 17 bases lay in between. CDR3 sequence: CSAPRLEGGEQYF. DNA of the CDR3: TGCAGTGCTCCCCGCTTGGAGGGAGGCGAGCAGTACTTC.

This clonotype was observed many times. This chain uses TRBV27 with TRBJ2-7; 9 nucleotides match TRBD2. Germline CDR1 MNHEY, CDR2 SMNVEV (reference sequence). V was pared by 6 bases and J by 5 bases, with 8 bases of the junction left unmatched. The CDR3 runs 14 residues. CDR3 amino acids: CASSKAASGNEQYF. In nucleotides, the CDR3 is TGTGCCAGCAGCAAAGCGGCTAGCGGGAACGAGCAGTACTTC.

This clonotype was seen more than once but under ten times. The chain links TRBV20-1 to TRBJ2-4; possible D gene TRBD1, 5 bases. V was trimmed by 1 base and J by 10 bases, leaving 14 bases between them. Germline V gene data show CDR1 as DFQATT and CDR2 as SNEGSKA (reference sequence). There are 13 residues in the CDR3. The CDR3, as DNA: TGCAGTGCTAGAGCTAGGGGATCATGGATTCAGTACTTC. The encoded protein is CSARARGSWIQYF.

Many counts were recorded for this clonotype. The chain uses TRBV20-1 and TRBJ2-1, with 16 positions matching TRBD2. In germline, CDR1 is DFQATT, CDR2 SNEGSKA (reference sequence). Losses at the gene ends were 6 bases for V and 4 bases for J; bases not matched to a gene: 6. This CDR3 has 16 amino acids. The CDR3 sequence: CSAEPGLAGGYNEQFF. In nucleotides, the CDR3 is TGCAGTGCCGAGCCGGGACTAGCGGGAGGGTACAATGAGCAGTTCTTC.

This clonotype has a handful of counts. The chain employs TRBV20-1 and TRBJ1-3; D remains ambiguous. The CDR3 is 14 residues long. Deletions cut 3 bases from V and 0 bases from J, with 9 bases between. CDR1 is DFQATT, CDR2 SNEGSKA, per germline (reference sequence). DNA of the CDR3: TGCAGTGCTAGTGCCAGTTTCTCTGGAAACACCATATATTTT. It is translated as CSASASFSGNTIYF.

There are many counts of this clonotype. This rearrangement joins TRBV13 to TRBJ2-3, with TRBD2 matching 7 bases. Trimming cost V 2 bases and J 3 bases; bases outside gene matches: 11. This CDR3 comprises 17 residues. Looked up from germline, CDR1 is PRHDT and CDR2 is FYEKMQ (reference sequence). As DNA, the CDR3 is TGTGCCAGCAGCTTACCGGCGGGAGTCGGTTCGACAGATACGCAGTATTTT. Its protein product is CASSLPAGVGSTDTQYF.

The rearrangement links TRBV4-1 to TRBJ1-1; D unclear. This CDR3 is built from 15 residues. CDR1 and CDR2 from the germline V gene are MGHRA and YSYEKL. The V gene lost 3 bases and the J gene lost 8 bases, with 19 bases spanning the gap. DNA for the CDR3: TGCGCCAGCAGCCAGGTCCCGTGGCAGCCTCGAGAAGCTTTCTTT. This sequence encodes CASSQVPWQPREAFF.

This clonotype turned up a few times. The chain couples TRBV27 to TRBJ2-1, with TRBD2 matching over 10 bases. The CDR3 extends over 17 amino acids. V shed 3 bases, J shed 1 base, and the junction held 6 bases outside the gene matches. Germline V lookup: CDR1 MNHEY, CDR2 SMNVEV (reference sequence). In DNA form, the CDR3 reads TGTGCCAGCAGTTTCCTAGCGGGAGTGGAATCCTACAATGAGCAGTTCTTC. It yields the protein CASSFLAGVESYNEQFF.

This clonotype was seen a few times. J is TRBJ2-5 and V is TRBV5-6; D is possibly TRBD1 (5 bases). The CDR3 consists of 13 residues. CDR1 and CDR2 from the germline V gene are SGHDT and YYEEEE. V was cut by 4 bases and J by 5 bases, with 12 bases left in between. This CDR3 reads CASSPVGRETQYF. CDR3 DNA sequence: TGTGCCAGCAGCCCTGTGGGGCGGGAGACCCAGTACTTC. The whole variable domain, remainder taken from reference TRBV5-6 and TRBJ2-5, is DAGVTQSPTHLIKTRGQQVTLRCSPKSGHDTVSWYQQALGQGPQFIFQYYEEEERQRGNFPDRFSGHQFPNYSSELNVNALLLGDSALYLCASSPVGRETQYFGPGTRLLVL.

J is TRBJ2-1 and V is TRBV28; D might be TRBD1 or TRBD2, each matching 5 bases. Trimming removed 3 bases from V and 8 bases from J, with 14 bases in between. The CDR3 runs to 14 residues. CDR1 is MDHEN and CDR2 is SYDVKM in the germline V gene. The CDR3: CASSLSGPPHEQFF. The CDR3 coding sequence is TGTGCCAGCAGTTTGTCGGGACCCCCGCATGAGCAGTTCTTC.

The sample holds a few counts of this clonotype. The CDR3, as DNA: TGTGCCAGCAGCGGAAGGGAGAACACCGGGGAGCTGTTTTTT. Translation: CASSGRENTGELFF. The rearrangement links TRBV2 to TRBJ2-2; D gene unclear. This CDR3 is built from 14 residues. CDR1 and CDR2 from the germline V gene are SNHLY and FYNNEI. Deletions cut 6 bases from V and 1 base from J, with 9 bases between.

This clonotype was recorded a few times. V gene TRBV15 combines with J gene TRBJ2-3; 9 bases map to TRBD2. Trimming cost V 0 bases and J 9 bases; bases outside gene matches: 10. This CDR3 region has 16 residues. Germline V gene data show CDR1 as LNHNV and CDR2 as YYDKDF (reference sequence). The CDR3 spells CATSREGLAGIGTQYF. CDR3 nucleotides: TGTGCCACCAGCAGAGAGGGACTAGCTGGTATAGGCACGCAGTATTTT.

Ten or more counts support this clonotype. The chain couples TRBV4-2 to TRBJ2-1, with D possibly TRBD2 on 6 matching bases. Germline V gives CDR1 LGHNA, CDR2 YNFKEQ. V lost 0 bases, J lost 15 bases, and 15 bases lay in between. The CDR3 is 13 amino acids. Here the CDR3 DNA reads TGTGCCAGCAGCCAAGATCCGGGGACTTTCGGGTTCTTC. It yields the protein CASSQDPGTFGFF.

This clonotype appeared many times. The V gene is TRBV20-1, the J gene TRBJ2-1; maybe TRBD2 (5 bases). There are 12 residues in the CDR3. The germline gives CDR1 DFQATT, CDR2 SNEGSKA (reference sequence). V gave up 6 bases and J gave up 14 bases, with 20 bases separating them. CDR3 DNA: TGCAGTGCCAGGCGGCGAGGACTGGAGGAGTTCTTC. Protein: CSARRRGLEEFF.